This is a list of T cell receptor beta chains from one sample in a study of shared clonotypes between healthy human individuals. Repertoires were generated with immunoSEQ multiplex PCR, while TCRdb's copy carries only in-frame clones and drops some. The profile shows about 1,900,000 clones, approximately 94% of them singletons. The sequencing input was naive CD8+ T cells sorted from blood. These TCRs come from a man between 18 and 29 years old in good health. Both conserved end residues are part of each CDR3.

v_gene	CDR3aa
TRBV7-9	CASSPRDRGTYEQYF
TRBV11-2	CASSPHPGGANTEAFF
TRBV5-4	CASSLWASGDGYTF
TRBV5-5	CASSLTFRGRANEQFF
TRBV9	CASSVSSGGANEQFF
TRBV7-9	CALGARFTDTQYF
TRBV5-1	CASSSEGVPYEQYF
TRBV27	CASSSTFRTGTVGANVLTF
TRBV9	CASSVDRTPGVLREKLFF
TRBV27	CASNMGQMNTEAFF
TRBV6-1	CATAPGSSYEQYF
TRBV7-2	CASSPGTGGTYEQYF
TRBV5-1	CASSPGLAGGSNTGELFF
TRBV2	CASSEDEYPRLFF
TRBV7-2	CASSLALWTEANTEAFF
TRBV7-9	CASHGTDTQYF
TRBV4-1	CASSQVRHGSYEQYF
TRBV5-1	CASSLRPGLSTEAFF
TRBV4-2	CASSQTRTGFNQPQHF
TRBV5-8	CASIQGEGYNEQFF
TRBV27	CASSFLGDQPQHF
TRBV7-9	CASSLVSGGSYNEQFF
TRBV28	CASSLWTSGGGEQFF
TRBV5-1	CASSLAQGRFDEQYF
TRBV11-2	CASSLGGQSGSPLHF
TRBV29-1	CSVVVSGELFF
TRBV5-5	CASSLGDRGYGYTF